Following are 21 T cell receptor beta chains from one sample sequenced in a study of beta chain features in type 1 diabetes listed by TCRdb under 2018. Libraries came from the immunoSEQ multiplex PCR assay. The High Capacity cDNA Reverse Transcription Kit was used to reverse transcribe all of the isolated RNA, meaning that expressed TCRB transcripts were what got sequenced. Drawn from immuneACCESS, this table holds only the in-frame rearrangements with V and J called that TCRdb kept. Clones are partly lost; checked studies trace under half to an unresolved V gene and leave the rest unexplained. The sample table holds hundreds of thousands of clones, of which approximately 8.2% were seen once. The top ten hold roughly 0.44% of the sample. The sequenced sample consisted of central memory CD4+ T cells from blood. The receptors originated from a woman under 30 in good health.

This clone showed up just a few times. A read error may account for a junction end that differs from germline. The genes are TRBV5-1 and TRBJ2-5; D is uncertain. CDR1 SGHRS and CDR2 YFSETQ come from the germline V gene. This CDR3 comprises 15 residues. The CDR3 DNA follows: TGTGCCAGCAGCTTCTCCCCACAGAGCCAAGAGACCCAGTACTTC. This translates into CASSFSPQSQETQYF. Full variable domain (outside the CDR3, taken from reference TRBV5-1 and TRBJ2-5): KAGVTQTPRYLIKTRGQQVTLSCSPISGHRSVSWYQQTPGQGLQFLFEYFSETQRNKGNFPGRFSGRQFSNSRSEMNVSTLELGDSALYLCASSFSPQSQETQYFGPGTRLLVL.

This clone has a count of ten or more. The V call is TRBV18, the J call TRBJ2-7; 11 positions match TRBD2. J was trimmed by 6 bases and V by 6 bases; bases with no gene match: 7. The CDR3 is 14 amino acids. The germline gives CDR1 KGHSH, CDR2 LQKENI. The DNA of the CDR3 is TGTGCCAGCTCCCCGACTAGCGGGATATCCGAGCAGTACTTC. Protein: CASSPTSGISEQYF.

This clone was seen repeatedly, ten times or more. The rearrangement uses TRBV28 and TRBJ2-1; D is uncertain. The germline V gene has CDR1 MDHEN and CDR2 SYDVKM. The CDR3 sequence is 11 residues long. V shed 8 bases and J shed 4 bases, with 6 bases lying between them. CDR3 in amino acids: CASRKYNEQFF. DNA of the CDR3: TGTGCCAGCCGCAAGTACAATGAGCAGTTCTTC.

This clone was observed a handful of times. The chain employs TRBV4-3 and TRBJ2-3; D is possibly TRBD2 (5 bases). Germline V lookup: CDR1 LGHNA, CDR2 YSLEER. The V gene lost 4 bases and the J gene lost 0 bases, with 8 bases spanning the gap. The CDR3 loop spans 14 amino acids. CDR3 nucleotides: TGCGCCAGCAGCCGTCGGACTAGCACAGATACGCAGTATTTT. As protein: CASSRRTSTDTQYF.

This clone was observed at least ten times. The chain recombines TRBV7-9 with TRBJ2-1; TRBD1 might be the D (5 bases). V was cut by 5 bases and J by 5 bases, with 16 bases left in between. CDR1 and CDR2 (germline): SEHNR, FQNEAQ (reference sequence). The CDR3 covers 15 residues. This chain's CDR3 is CASSHHADSHNEQFF. The CDR3 DNA follows: TGTGCCAGCAGCCACCACGCCGACAGTCACAATGAGCAGTTCTTC.

This chain uses TRBV7-3 with TRBJ2-3; D possibly corresponds to TRBD2 (6 bases). CDR1 and CDR2 from the germline V gene are SGHTA and FQGTGA. CDR3 length: 13 residues. V lost 8 bases and J 0 bases, leaving 9 bases between the germline ends. CDR3 bases: TGTGCCAGCCAGGAGGGAAGCACAGATACGCAGTATTTT. Amino acids: CASQEGSTDTQYF.

J is TRBJ2-2 and V is TRBV4-1; 8 bases are shared with TRBD2. J gave up 8 bases and V 1 base, and 9 bases lay outside the gene matches. This CDR3 has 16 amino acids. Germline V gene sequence: CDR1 MGHRA, CDR2 YSYEKL. The CDR3 sequence is CASSQVVIAGNGELFF. CDR3 sequence (DNA): TGCGCCAGCAGCCAAGTTGTTATAGCGGGAAATGGGGAGCTGTTTTTT.

This sequence joins TRBV6-5 and TRBJ1-1, with unresolved D. Germline V gene lookup returns CDR1 MNHEY and CDR2 SVGAGI. This CDR3 spans 13 amino acids. Trimming removed 2 bases at V and 4 bases at J, with 8 bases between. CDR3 loop: CASSYNLGTEAFF. Written as DNA, the CDR3 is TGTGCCAGCAGTTACAACTTGGGCACTGAAGCTTTCTTT.

This clone appeared a few times. J is TRBJ2-3 and V is TRBV4-3; D call uncertain. Trimming cost V 4 bases and J 5 bases, with 16 bases left between them. CDR1 is LGHNA, CDR2 YSLEER, per germline. The CDR3 sequence is 15 residues long. The chain's CDR3 is CASSPRSRPIDTQYF. The CDR3 DNA follows: TGCGCCAGCAGCCCGAGAAGCCGACCTATAGATACGCAGTATTTT.

This clone has only a few counts. V is TRBV4-3 and J is TRBJ2-1; unclear D gene. Germline CDR1 reads LGHNA; CDR2 reads YSLEER. The CDR3 length is 15 residues. Trimming removed 1 base from V and 0 bases from J, with 7 bases in between. The CDR3 nucleotides are TGCGCCAGCAGCCAAGGGTGGGGCTCCTACAATGAGCAGTTCTTC. Amino acids: CASSQGWGSYNEQFF.

The rearrangement joins TRBV15 to TRBJ1-5; no reliable D call. Trimming took off 0 bases at V and 9 bases at J, with 9 bases between the two ends. Germline CDR1 and CDR2: LNHNV and YYDKDF (reference sequence). This CDR3 comprises 13 residues. The CDR3 DNA reads as TGTGCCACCAGCAGAGATAATGCGTGGCCCCAGCATTTT. This gives the protein CATSRDNAWPQHF.

This clone was seen a few times. For the CDR3, the DNA is TGTGCCAGCAGTGATTTAGCGGGAGGGCCTGGCTCCTACGAGCAGTACTTC. It yields the protein CASSDLAGGPGSYEQYF. This chain connects TRBV25-1 to TRBJ2-7; 11 positions match TRBD2. With 3 bases clipped from V and 0 bases from J, the junction kept 7 bases outside the gene matches. The CDR3 spans 17 residues. The V gene's germline CDR1 is MGHDK and CDR2 SYGVNS.

The table lists this clone with a few counts. V gene TRBV7-9 combines with J gene TRBJ2-1, with 12 positions matching TRBD2. The CDR3 spans 19 residues. The V gene end was trimmed by 4 bases and the J gene end by 0 bases; junction bases not matched to a gene: 10. Germline V CDR1 and CDR2: SEHNR, FQNEAQ (reference sequence). The CDR3 spells CASSSSGTSGPSSYNEQFF. The CDR3 DNA sequence: TGTGCCAGCAGCTCATCCGGGACTAGCGGGCCGAGCTCCTACAATGAGCAGTTCTTC.

The V gene is TRBV5-6, the J gene TRBJ1-3, with D possibly matching TRBD1 (5 bases). Germline values: CDR1 SGHDT, CDR2 YYEEEE. Deletions cut 4 bases from V and 1 base from J, with 9 bases between. The CDR3 has 14 amino acids. The CDR3 region is CASSMTASGNTIYF. The DNA of the CDR3 is TGTGCCAGCAGCATGACAGCTTCTGGAAACACCATATATTTT. The complete variable domain, with remaining parts taken from reference TRBV5-6 and TRBJ1-3, reads DAGVTQSPTHLIKTRGQQVTLRCSPKSGHDTVSWYQQALGQGPQFIFQYYEEEERQRGNFPDRFSGHQFPNYSSELNVNALLLGDSALYLCASSMTASGNTIYFGEGSWLTVV.

The chain is built from TRBV9 and TRBJ2-1, with 7 bases fitting TRBD1. Germline values: CDR1 SGDLS, CDR2 YYNGEE. The CDR3 runs 15 residues. V was pared by 4 bases and J by 4 bases, with 8 bases of the junction left unmatched. CDR3: CASSPALGQYNEQFF. Written as DNA, the CDR3 is TGTGCCAGCAGCCCCGCACTGGGACAGTACAATGAGCAGTTCTTC.

This clone was counted a few times. The same CDR3 is also encoded by other DNA sequences in this sample. This sequence joins TRBV29-1 and TRBJ2-3; a weak D match, TRBD2 (7 bases). The V end was cut by 3 bases, the J end by 4 bases, with 17 bases between. The CDR3 has 15 residues. CDR1 SQVTM and CDR2 ANQGSEA come from the germline V gene. CDR3 sequence (DNA): TGCAGCGTTGATGGGGGGGCGCGGGGTCCAGATACGCAGTATTTT. Its translation is CSVDGGARGPDTQYF.

This chain uses TRBV7-2 with TRBJ1-2, with unresolved D. V gave up 5 bases and J gave up 3 bases, with 16 bases separating them. The germline V gene has CDR1 SGHTA and CDR2 FQGNSA. This CDR3 region has 15 residues. In nucleotides, the CDR3 is TGTGCCAGCAGCCCCTTATGGGGAAACGACTATGGCTACACCTTC. Protein sequence: CASSPLWGNDYGYTF.

This clone was detected only a few times. V is TRBV19 and J is TRBJ2-3; TRBD2 matches 9 bases. The CDR3 has 14 residues. With 9 bases clipped from V and 5 bases from J, the junction kept 9 bases outside the gene matches. Looked up from germline, CDR1 is LNHDA and CDR2 is SQIVND (reference sequence). CDR3 protein: CASRLAGEGDTQYF. The CDR3 region has the DNA TGTGCCAGCCGATTAGCGGGAGAGGGAGATACGCAGTATTTT.

There are a few counts of this clone. Other DNA sequences of this sample code for an identical CDR3. The J gene is TRBJ2-1, the V gene TRBV5-1, with TRBD2 matching 15 bases. CDR1 SGHRS and CDR2 YFSETQ come from the germline V gene. CDR3 length equals 17 residues. With 4 bases clipped from V and 4 bases from J, the junction kept 6 bases outside the gene matches. DNA of the CDR3: TGCGCCAGCAGCCCCCGGACTAGCGGGAGGGAATACAATGAGCAGTTCTTC. Its translation is CASSPRTSGREYNEQFF.

The chain carries TRBV27 and TRBJ2-1; the D gene is possibly TRBD2 (6 bases). Germline CDR1 is MNHEY and CDR2 is SMNVEV (reference sequence). Deletions cut 5 bases from V and 8 bases from J, with 19 bases between. The CDR3 is made up of 15 amino acids. This CDR3 is CASSPKHSRRDEQFF. CDR3 in DNA: TGTGCCAGCAGTCCTAAGCACAGTCGGAGGGATGAGCAGTTCTTC.

The chain employs TRBV4-1 and TRBJ1-1; D is unclear. V lost 0 bases and J 2 bases, leaving 10 bases between the germline ends. CDR1 MGHRA and CDR2 YSYEKL come from the germline V gene. The length of the CDR3 is 15 residues. CDR3 nucleotide sequence: TGCGCCAGCAGCCAAGAAATAGACTTCAACACTGAAGCTTTCTTT. Translated, it gives CASSQEIDFNTEAFF.